This is a list of T cell receptor beta chains from one sample in a study of CD8 T cells in ankylosing spondylitis. Each CDR3 protein is one row after TCRdb ran MiXCR on the 5' RACE reads. The sample has some 840,000 distinct CDR3 sequences, 10% to 15% seen once; the top ten hold more than 0.5%. Sequencing was performed on blood, either unsorted or a sorted T cell fraction (not recorded which). The receptors shown here come from a male donor with ankylosing spondylitis. CDR3s include the opening cysteine and the closing phenylalanine or tryptophan. D genes are given only for firm matches. Only some rows state a clone size, as once, few, many or a class for expanded clones.

TRBJ1-6	NA	NA	TRBV7-3	TGTGCCAGCAGCTTACTCCCTAGTAATTCACCCCTCCACTTT	CASSLLPSNSPLHF
TRBJ1-6	NA	NA	TRBV10-3	TGTGCCATCAGGGGCAGTCAGGGCTGGAATTCACCCCTCCACTTT	CAIRGSQGWNSPLHF
TRBJ1-1	NA	TRBD1	TRBV19	TGTGCCAGCCGACGAAGGACAGGGAACACTGAAGCTTTCTTT	CASRRRTGNTEAFF
TRBJ1-1	many	NA	TRBV20-1	TGCAGTGCTAGAGATCTTGCCCTAGAAGCTTTCTTT	CSARDLALEAFF
TRBJ1-1	few	NA	TRBV6-1	TGTGCCAGCAGAGATCGGGACACCTGGCTGAACACTGAAGCTTTCTTT	CASRDRDTWLNTEAFF
TRBJ1-1	many	NA	TRBV20-1	TGCAGTGCTAGATGGATGGGCACTGAAGCTTTCTTT	CSARWMGTEAFF
TRBJ1-4	NA	NA	TRBV6-5	TGTGCCAGCAGTTCGCGGACGGTAATGGAAAAACTGTTTTTT	CASSSRTVMEKLFF
TRBJ2-1	many	TRBD2	TRBV29-1	TGCAGCGTTGATTACTTACCGGGACAGCGACTAGCGGGAGCCCAGTTCTTC	CSVDYLPGQRLAGAQFF
TRBJ2-1	NA	TRBD2	TRBV5-6	TGTGCCAGCAGCTCGGCCCTTGCGGGAGGGCCTACGAGTGAGCAGTTCTTC	CASSSALAGGPTSEQFF
TRBJ1-6	few	NA	TRBV5-1	TGCGCCAGCAGCTTGGAGCAAGGGGTTTCGACCCTCCACTTT	CASSLEQGVSTLHF
TRBJ1-1	NA	NA	TRBV6-1	TGTGCCAGCCTTAACCTCGGGGTGAACACTGAAGCTTTCTTT	CASLNLGVNTEAFF
TRBJ2-7	NA	TRBD2	TRBV5-1	TGCGCCAGCAGCACCGGGCGCGGGAGCTCCGAGCAGTACTTC	CASSTGRGSSEQYF
TRBJ2-3	many	NA	TRBV20-1	TGCAGTGCTAGACGAGGACCTAGCACAGATACGCAGTATTTT	CSARRGPSTDTQYF
TRBJ1-4	many	NA	TRBV7-9	TGTGCCAGCAGCTTGCAGGGAGGGGGTGAAAAACTGTTTTTT	CASSLQGGGEKLFF
TRBJ2-1	few	TRBD2	TRBV10-2	TGCGCCAGCAGTGAGTCGACGGGAGGGCGGGGTGAGCAGTTCTTC	CASSESTGGRGEQFF
TRBJ2-3	NA	NA	TRBV9	TGTGCCAGCAGCGCCACCATAGGGGTTGGCACAGATACGCAGTATTTT	CASSATIGVGTDTQYF
TRBJ2-7	NA	NA	TRBV12-3/TRBV12-4	TGTGCCAGCACACACGGACTGCCTAATCCCAACGAGCAGTACTTC	CASTHGLPNPNEQYF
TRBJ2-5	few	NA	TRBV4-1	TGCGCCAGCACGCCAAGATATATCCGGGATCAAGAGACCCAGTACTTC	CASTPRYIRDQETQYF
TRBJ1-1	NA	NA	TRBV11-2	TGTGCCAGCAGCTTAAATCGTTGGGCAGGAAAAGCTTTCTTT	CASSLNRWAGKAFF
TRBJ2-6	NA	NA	TRBV11-2	TGTGCCAGCAGCTTAACATCGGGGACGAACGTCCTGACTTTC	CASSLTSGTNVLTF
TRBJ2-5	many	NA	TRBV19	TGTGCCAGTAGTATAGGTCCCAGCCAAGAGACCCAGTACTTC	CASSIGPSQETQYF
TRBJ2-7	NA	NA	TRBV29-1	TGCAGCGTTGGGCACATCTACGAGCAGTACTTC	CSVGHIYEQYF
TRBJ1-4	NA	TRBD1	TRBV7-6	TGTGCCAGCAGCTTGGTGGACAGGGGTGAAAAACTGTTTTTT	CASSLVDRGEKLFF
TRBJ1-2	few	TRBD1	TRBV15	TGTGCCACCAGCAGACAAAATCAGGGGGCGGCTGTTGGCTACACCTTC	CATSRQNQGAAVGYTF
TRBJ1-1	many	TRBD1	TRBV4-2	TGTGCCAGCAGCCAAGAAGGGACAGGGGGGACCACTGAAGCTTTCTTT	CASSQEGTGGTTEAFF
TRBJ2-2	many	NA	TRBV29-1	TGCAGCGTTGAAAAGGTCACCGGGGAGCTGTTTTTT	CSVEKVTGELFF
TRBJ1-3	few	TRBD1	TRBV4-3	TGCGCCAGCAGCCCCGACAGGGTAAACAATGCTGGAAACACCATATATTTT	CASSPDRVNNAGNTIYF
TRBJ2-1	many	TRBD2	TRBV29-1	TGCAGCGTTGAAATCTTTAGCGGGAGCTCTAATGAGCAGTTCTTC	CSVEIFSGSSNEQFF
TRBJ2-5	NA	TRBD1	TRBV29-1	TGCAGCGTTGGAGGACAGGGGGAGACCCAGTACTTC	CSVGGQGETQYF
TRBJ2-7	NA	NA	TRBV7-8	TGTGCCAGCAGACAGTCCCAAAACTCTTTTTATTACGAGCAGTACTTC	CASRQSQNSFYYEQYF
TRBJ2-7	NA	NA	TRBV6-2/TRBV6-3	TGTGCCAGCAGTTTAGGAGTTAAGGCGAGCTACGAGCAGTACTTC	CASSLGVKASYEQYF
TRBJ1-1	NA	TRBD1	TRBV9	TGTGCCAGCAGCGTGGAACAGGGGGGAACTGAAGCTTTCTTT	CASSVEQGGTEAFF
TRBJ2-1	NA	TRBD2	TRBV7-2	TGTGCCAGCAGCATCGAAGCGGGACCCAATGAGCAGTTCTTC	CASSIEAGPNEQFF
TRBJ1-3	few	TRBD1	TRBV6-1	TGTGCCAGCAGTCCAGACAGGGGAACTGGAAACACCATATATTTT	CASSPDRGTGNTIYF
TRBJ2-7	many	TRBD1	TRBV12-3/TRBV12-4	TGTGCCAGCAGGGGGTCCGGGACAGGGAGGTACGAGCAGTACTTC	CASRGSGTGRYEQYF
TRBJ1-2	few	NA	TRBV27	TGTGCCAGCAGTTTGATCGGGGACACTGTTCCTAACTATGGCTACACCTTC	CASSLIGDTVPNYGYTF
TRBJ2-7	NA	NA	TRBV12-3/TRBV12-4	TGTGCCAGCAGCCAGTCCCGGGACAACGAGCAGTACTTC	CASSQSRDNEQYF
TRBJ1-5	NA	NA	TRBV6-2/TRBV6-3	TGTGCCAGCTCGTCTCCGCCAGGAGGTAGCAATCAGCCCCAGCATTTT	CASSSPPGGSNQPQHF
TRBJ2-5	NA	TRBD2	TRBV29-1	TGCAGCGCTGAAGACCCTAGCGGGAGTGAGACCCAGAACTTC	CSAEDPSGSETQNF
TRBJ2-5	NA	NA	TRBV5-1	TGCGCCAGCAGCTCGGCGCCCGGGGCCAGAAACCAGTACTTC	CASSSAPGARNQYF
TRBJ2-7	few	NA	TRBV10-3	TGTGCCATCAGTGGCCCCCGCGGCTCCTACGAGCAGTACTTC	CAISGPRGSYEQYF
TRBJ2-5	few	NA	TRBV10-3	TGTGCCATCAGTGAGCCGTTATCAGAGACCCAGTACTTC	CAISEPLSETQYF
TRBJ2-1	few	TRBD2	TRBV20-1	TGCAGTGCTAAACTAGCGGGAGGTTCGAATGAGCAGTTCTTC	CSAKLAGGSNEQFF
TRBJ1-5	few	NA	TRBV4-3	TGCGCCAGCAGCCAAGATCTGGCGGGGTTTAATCAGCCCCAGCATTTT	CASSQDLAGFNQPQHF
TRBJ1-1	NA	TRBD1	TRBV20-1	TGCAGTGCTAGCGAGGGGGCGCCCCAGAACACTGAAGCTTTCTTT	CSASEGAPQNTEAFF
TRBJ2-7	many	TRBD2	TRBV7-2	TGTGCCAGCAGCCGTTCTAGCGGGAGGGCCTACGAGCAGTACTTC	CASSRSSGRAYEQYF
TRBJ1-6	NA	TRBD1	TRBV5-1	TGCGCCAGCAGCTCCGGACAGGGAGGATTTAATTCACCCCTCCACTTT	CASSSGQGGFNSPLHF
TRBJ1-1	few	NA	TRBV6-2/TRBV6-3	TGTGCCAGCAGAAGAGGATGGTGGGCCAAAAGGGGGTTGAACACTGAAGCTTTCTTT	CASRRGWWAKRGLNTEAFF
TRBJ1-2	NA	NA	TRBV29-1	TGCAGCGTTGCTCCGGATAACTATGAAGGCTACACCTTC	CSVAPDNYEGYTF
TRBJ2-4	NA	NA	TRBV20-1	TGCAGTGCTGTTCCGGACTTACAACTGGGGTTTCAGTACTTC	CSAVPDLQLGFQYF
TRBJ2-7	NA	NA	TRBV28	TGTGCCAGTCGAGGACGCCTAGTCTACGAGCAGTACTTC	CASRGRLVYEQYF
TRBJ2-2	NA	TRBD1	TRBV5-1	TGCGCCTCTCGAGGGAGACAGGGGAGCACCGGGGAGCTGTTTTTT	CASRGRQGSTGELFF